Below are 9 T cell receptor beta chains sequenced from a single sample in a study of cytomegalovirus exposure and HLA in healthy donors. In the PCR, 60 Vbeta and 13 Jbeta primers were used. Generated by immunoSEQ multiplex PCR, the TCRdb table keeps only in-frame clones and is missing some. Here the sample spans about 50,000 clones, over 60% being singletons. Sequencing was carried out using PBMCs. The receptors originated from a woman aged 50 to 65 in good health and CMV-seronegative.

The rearrangement links TRBV5-1 to TRBJ2-5; tentatively, D is TRBD2 (5 bases). Trimming removed 0 bases from V and 1 base from J, with 10 bases in between. The CDR3 has 15 amino acids. Germline assignment: CDR1 SGHRS and CDR2 YFSETQ. CDR3 in amino acids: CASSLDPGSQETQYF. CDR3 DNA: TGCGCCAGCAGCTTGGACCCGGGGAGCCAAGAGACCCAGTACTTC.

The chain is built from TRBV11-1 and TRBJ1-1; TRBD1 matches at 7 bases. Germline V gene lookup returns CDR1 SGHAT and CDR2 FQDESV (reference sequence). The V gene end was trimmed by 1 base and the J gene end by 9 bases; junction bases not matched to a gene: 5. The CDR3 is 13 residues long. As DNA, the CDR3 is TGTGCCAGCAGCTTAGTTACGACAGGGAAAGCTTTCTTT. Its protein is CASSLVTTGKAFF.

V gene TRBV30 combines with J gene TRBJ1-6; TRBD1 might be the D (5 bases). Germline assignment: CDR1 GTSNPN and CDR2 SVGIG (reference sequence). Trimming took off 0 bases at V and 10 bases at J, with 10 bases between the two ends. This CDR3 is 13 amino acids long. CDR3 in DNA: TGTGCCTGGAGTGTACTCGCAGGGTCACCCCTCCACTTT. Translating gives CAWSVLAGSPLHF.

Only one count was recorded for this clone. The chain uses TRBV4-2 and TRBJ2-6; the match to TRBD2 covers 10 bases. The CDR3 is 18 residues long. CDR1 and CDR2 (germline): LGHNA, YNFKEQ. The ends lost 1 base at V and 4 bases at J; junction bases unmatched: 7. CDR3 residues: CASSQVAGGPSGANVLTF. The CDR3 DNA sequence: TGTGCCAGCAGCCAAGTAGCGGGAGGCCCCTCGGGGGCCAACGTCCTGACTTTC.

The V gene is TRBV6-6, the J gene TRBJ2-3; D gene uncertain. The CDR3 consists of 13 residues. Germline CDR1 is MNHNY and CDR2 is SVGAGI (reference sequence). Trimming took 7 bases from V and 0 from J, leaving 8 bases between them. The CDR3 DNA is TGTGCCAGCACGACTGCCAGCACAGATACGCAGTATTTT. Residues: CASTTASTDTQYF.

This clone has a single count. V gene TRBV30 combines with J gene TRBJ1-5; maybe TRBD1 (6 bases). V was clipped by 0 bases and J by 0 bases, with 18 bases between them. The germline gives CDR1 GTSNPN, CDR2 SVGIG (reference sequence). The length of the CDR3 is 18 residues. The DNA of the CDR3 is TGTGCCTGGAGTGTAGGGGGTGGAGGTAGAGGTAGCAATCAGCCCCAGCATTTT. Translating it yields CAWSVGGGGRGSNQPQHF. The entire variable domain, with the rest obtained from reference TRBV30 and TRBJ1-5, is as follows: SQTIHQWPATLVQPVGSPLSLECTVEGTSNPNLYWYRQAAGRGLQLLFYSVGIGQISSEVPQNLSASRPQDRQFILSSKKLLLSDSGFYLCAWSVGGGGRGSNQPQHFGDGTRLSIL.

The chain couples TRBV9 to TRBJ2-5; 10 bases line up with TRBD2. CDR1 and CDR2 (germline): SGDLS, YYNGEE. J gave up 1 base and V 4 bases, and 4 bases lay outside the gene matches. This CDR3 region has 15 residues. The CDR3 DNA is TGTGCCAGCAGCTCATTAGCGGGGGGCCAAGAGACCCAGTACTTC. Translating it yields CASSSLAGGQETQYF.

The chain is built from TRBV7-6 and TRBJ2-3; 10 positions agree with TRBD2. Germline values: CDR1 SGHVS, CDR2 FNYEAQ. The J segment lost 6 bases and the V segment lost 3 bases, leaving 6 bases of the junction unmatched. The CDR3 length is 15 residues. As DNA, the CDR3 is TGTGCCAGCAGCTTGACTAGCGGGCCTCGGGATACGCAGTATTTT. It is translated as CASSLTSGPRDTQYF.

The chain employs TRBV19 and TRBJ2-3; 7 bases agree with TRBD1. This CDR3 is 16 amino acids long. J was trimmed by 3 bases and V by 0 bases; bases with no gene match: 6. In germline, CDR1 is LNHDA, CDR2 SQIVND (reference sequence). The CDR3 bases are TGTGCCAGTAGTATAGAAACAGGGGTGTGGACAGATACGCAGTATTTT. This encodes CASSIETGVWTDTQYF.